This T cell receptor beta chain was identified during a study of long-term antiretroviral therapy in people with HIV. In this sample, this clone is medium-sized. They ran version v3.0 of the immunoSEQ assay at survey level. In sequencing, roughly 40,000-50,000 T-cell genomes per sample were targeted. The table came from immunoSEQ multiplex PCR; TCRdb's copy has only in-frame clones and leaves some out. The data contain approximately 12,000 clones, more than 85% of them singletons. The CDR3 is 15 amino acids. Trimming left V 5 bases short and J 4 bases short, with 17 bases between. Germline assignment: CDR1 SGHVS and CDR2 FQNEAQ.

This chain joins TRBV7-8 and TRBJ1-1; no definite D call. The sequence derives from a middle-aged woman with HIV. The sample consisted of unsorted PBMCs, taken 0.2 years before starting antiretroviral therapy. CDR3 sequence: CASSASAPGITEAFF. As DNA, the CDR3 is TGTGCCAGCAGCGCTAGCGCGCCAGGCATCACTGAAGCTTTCTTT.